These 20 T cell receptor beta chains came from one sample sequenced in a study of shared clonotypes between healthy human individuals (dated by TCRdb to 2020 to 2021). CD8 naive samples were obtained by positive selection for CCR7 among CD45RO-negative cells, yielding a CD45RA+CCR7+ population from which TemRA cells were excluded. Libraries were made using the immunoSEQ multiplex PCR assay. TCRdb retrieved this table from immuneACCESS and kept in-frame rearrangements only. Not all clones are present; in checked studies, unresolved V genes account for under half, and no reason is known for the remainder. The sample includes approximately 2,000,000 clones, with about 93% observed a single time. Roughly 1.7% of the sample lies in the top ten. Source material: naive CD8+ T cells from PBMCs. The sample's cell subset or site, from its label and the paper: CD45RA+CCR7+. These receptors were collected from a man aged 18-30 years in good health. Some clones in this sample may be carry-over from other donors' samples.

The chain combines TRBV4-1 with TRBJ2-7; D remains ambiguous. CDR1 and CDR2 (germline): MGHRA, YSYEKL. Trimming removed 4 bases at V and 4 bases at J, with 11 bases between. This CDR3 spans 13 amino acids. The CDR3 loop is CASSLVGNYEQYF. DNA for the CDR3: TGCGCCAGCAGCCTCGTCGGAAATTACGAGCAGTACTTC.

The chain has TRBV28 and TRBJ2-3; 9 bases align to TRBD1. This CDR3 is built from 15 residues. CDR1 is MDHEN and CDR2 is SYDVKM in the germline V gene. V was pared by 2 bases and J by 3 bases, with 3 bases of the junction left unmatched. CDR3 amino acids: CASSLRGQGTDTQYF. The CDR3 coding sequence is TGTGCCAGCAGTTTACGGGGACAGGGAACAGATACGCAGTATTTT.

The rearrangement joins TRBV6-1 to TRBJ1-5, with no clear D. The CDR3 sequence is 15 residues long. V was clipped by 2 bases and J by 0 bases, with 8 bases between them. Germline V CDR1 and CDR2: MNHNS, SASEGT. The CDR3 is CASSEHFLSNQPQHF. The CDR3 DNA is TGTGCCAGCAGTGAACATTTTCTTAGCAATCAGCCCCAGCATTTT.

The V call is TRBV29-1, the J call TRBJ1-2, with 7 bases aligning to TRBD1. This CDR3 is 14 amino acids long. From germline, CDR1 is SQVTM and CDR2 ANQGSEA. With V trimmed by 0 bases and J by 8 bases, 9 bases remained unmatched. The CDR3 nucleotides are TGCAGCGTTGAAGATCAGGCCAGGGGGGGCGGCTACACCTTC. Residues: CSVEDQARGGGYTF.

The chain carries TRBV28 and TRBJ1-1; D gene ambiguous. The CDR3 is 12 residues long. V was pared by 6 bases and J by 4 bases, with 9 bases between. Germline V gene lookup returns CDR1 MDHEN and CDR2 SYDVKM. The CDR3 loop is CASSDPRTEAFF. The CDR3 DNA reads as TGTGCCAGCAGCGATCCGCGCACTGAAGCTTTCTTT.

This chain connects TRBV12-1 to TRBJ2-3; the listed D gene, TRBD1, was not tested against the DNA. TRBV12-1 is listed as a pseudogene. The CDR3 consists of 18 residues. The CDR3 nucleotides are TGTGCCAGCAGCTCCCTAGACAGGGACCTGCGTAGCACAGATACGCAGTATTTT. Its translation: CASSSLDRDLRSTDTQYF.

V gene TRBV11-1 combines with J gene TRBJ2-3; D is ambiguous. The CDR3 totals 12 residues. In germline, CDR1 is SGHAT, CDR2 FQDESV (reference sequence). V was clipped by 1 base and J by 5 bases, with 4 bases between them. The CDR3 coding sequence is TGTGCCAGCAGCTTAGTAGGAGATACGCAGTATTTT. This gives the protein CASSLVGDTQYF.

J is TRBJ2-2 and V is TRBV10-2; the D gene could be TRBD1 or TRBD2 (5 bases each). Germline-derived CDR1 and CDR2 are WSHSY and SAAADI. The CDR3 spans 14 residues. Trimming left V 2 bases short and J 4 bases short, with 8 bases between. CDR3 sequence reads: CASSESGGTGELFF. CDR3 sequence (DNA): TGCGCCAGCAGTGAGAGTGGGGGCACCGGGGAGCTGTTTTTT.

The chain is built from TRBV27 and TRBJ2-7; no firm D call. The germline V gene has CDR1 MNHEY and CDR2 SMNVEV (reference sequence). V was pared by 3 bases and J by 4 bases, with 13 bases between. This CDR3 spans 14 amino acids. CDR3: CASSLQAVSYEQYF. DNA of the CDR3: TGTGCCAGCAGTTTGCAGGCGGTTTCGTACGAGCAGTACTTC.

The chain couples TRBV13 to TRBJ2-7; the D gene is possibly TRBD1 (6 bases). Trimming removed 5 bases at V and 2 bases at J, with 16 bases between. The germline V gene encodes CDR1 PRHDT and CDR2 FYEKMQ (reference sequence). The CDR3 runs 15 residues. For the CDR3, the DNA is TGTGCCAGCAGCCCCCCTATGGGGGCTCCCTACGAGCAGTACTTC. Its translation is CASSPPMGAPYEQYF.

This rearrangement joins TRBV7-3 to TRBJ2-1; 12 bases line up with TRBD2. The CDR3 extends over 19 amino acids. The germline CDR1 and CDR2 sequences are SGHTA and FQGTGA. After removal of 4 bases from V and 2 bases from J, the junction contained 12 bases not matched to a gene. In DNA, the CDR3 is TGTGCCAGCAGCTCGGCCGGGACTAGCGGGTTTTTAACCTACAATGAGCAGTTCTTC. Translation: CASSSAGTSGFLTYNEQFF.

About this clone itself: Other DNA variants within this sample encode the same CDR3. This chain connects TRBV28 to TRBJ1-2; no clear D. V was cut by 6 bases and J by 5 bases, with 13 bases left in between. The CDR3 is made up of 13 amino acids. Germline CDR1 and CDR2: MDHEN and SYDVKM. CDR3 sequence reads: CASSSGRNYGYTF. Written as DNA, the CDR3 is TGTGCCAGCAGCTCGGGCAGGAATTATGGCTACACCTTC.

This clone was detected only a few times. This chain joins TRBV7-2 and TRBJ1-1, with TRBD1 matching over 7 bases. V lost 4 bases to trimming and J lost 10 bases; unmatched junction nucleotides: 9. Germline CDR1 and CDR2: SGHTA and FQGNSA. The CDR3 has 13 amino acids. CDR3 residues: CASSSLDRRGAFF. CDR3 in DNA: TGTGCCAGCAGCTCCTTGGACAGGCGTGGAGCTTTCTTT.

The genes are TRBV9 and TRBJ1-2; D not certain. The V gene's germline CDR1 is SGDLS and CDR2 YYNGEE. The CDR3 length is 14 residues. With 3 bases removed from V and 6 bases from J, the gap between germline ends came to 15 bases. CDR3 region: CASSGAQNFDGYTF. Here the CDR3 DNA reads TGTGCCAGCAGCGGCGCGCAAAACTTCGATGGCTACACCTTC.

The V call is TRBV19, the J call TRBJ1-1; TRBD1 matches 8 bases. The germline V gene encodes CDR1 LNHDA and CDR2 SQIVND (reference sequence). The CDR3 sequence is 12 residues long. The CDR3 loop reads CSSGTGNTEAFF. CDR3 sequence (DNA): TGTTCTAGCGGGACAGGCAACACTGAAGCTTTCTTT.

J is TRBJ2-1 and V is TRBV6-5; D unclear. The CDR3 has 15 amino acids. With 2 bases removed from V and 5 bases from J, the gap between germline ends came to 13 bases. The germline CDR1 and CDR2 sequences are MNHEY and SVGAGI. This CDR3 is CASSYRVNGHNEQFF. The CDR3 DNA sequence: TGTGCCAGCAGTTACCGGGTGAACGGTCACAATGAGCAGTTCTTC.

The chain employs TRBV2 and TRBJ2-5; 7 bases are shared with TRBD1. With 4 bases clipped from V and 2 bases from J, the junction kept 4 bases outside the gene matches. CDR1 is SNHLY and CDR2 is FYNNEI in the germline V gene. The CDR3 runs to 14 residues. The CDR3 loop is CASSGTGEQETQYF. CDR3 DNA: TGTGCCAGCAGTGGGACAGGCGAACAAGAGACCCAGTACTTC.

The rearrangement uses TRBV27 and TRBJ1-4; D gene unclear. V was shortened by 6 bases and J by 4 bases, with 12 bases between the two germline ends. There are 14 residues in the CDR3. Germline V gene data show CDR1 as MNHEY and CDR2 as SMNVEV (reference sequence). Here the CDR3 DNA reads TGTGCCAGCAGCCCCCTTCGGGGTAATGAAAAACTGTTTTTT. The encoded protein is CASSPLRGNEKLFF.

Only a few counts were recorded for this clone. The same CDR3 arises from other DNA sequences in this sample as well. The rearrangement uses TRBV7-9 and TRBJ1-2; D remains ambiguous. The V and J ends lost 0 bases and 2 bases respectively, with 1 base between them. The CDR3 sequence is 12 residues long. From germline, CDR1 is SEHNR and CDR2 FQNEAQ (reference sequence). CDR3 loop: CASSLANYGYTF. The CDR3 bases are TGTGCCAGCAGCTTAGCCAACTATGGCTACACCTTC.

The chain couples TRBV5-1 to TRBJ2-7, with D maybe TRBD2 (5 bases). The CDR3 runs 17 residues. V was trimmed by 0 bases and J by 0 bases, leaving 16 bases between them. CDR1 is SGHRS and CDR2 is YFSETQ in the germline V gene. DNA of the CDR3: TGCGCCAGCAGCTTGGTTCCGAGGGCCGAAAGCTCCTACGAGCAGTACTTC. It is translated as CASSLVPRAESSYEQYF.